Described below is a single TCR beta chain sequence and its context. Its antigen is unidentified. CDR3 length: 17 residues. CDR1 SGHDT and CDR2 YYEEEE come from the germline V gene. Trimming took 0 bases from V and 4 from J, leaving 17 bases between them. This entry is derived from a study of T cell responses to AZD1222 COVID-19 vaccine. Study-wide results and caveats: Donors were mostly white British, more females; clonal diversity possibly underestimated. Across spike, vaccine-associated CD4 TCRs were found, dominant at 160-218 and 743-854.

Sequencing was performed with immunoSEQ multiplex PCR; in TCRdb, only in-frame clones are kept and a portion is missing. The sample carries about 100,000 clones, about 86% recorded once. The clonotype was recovered from an adult in good health. The chain is built from TRBV5-6 and TRBJ1-3; D is undetermined. Sequences were derived from peripheral blood, sampled on day 0 of AZD1222 vaccination. CDR3 bases: TGTGCCAGCAGCTTGGGTGGCCCAGTGCGAAGCGGAAACACCATATATTTT. Translation: CASSLGGPVRSGNTIYF.